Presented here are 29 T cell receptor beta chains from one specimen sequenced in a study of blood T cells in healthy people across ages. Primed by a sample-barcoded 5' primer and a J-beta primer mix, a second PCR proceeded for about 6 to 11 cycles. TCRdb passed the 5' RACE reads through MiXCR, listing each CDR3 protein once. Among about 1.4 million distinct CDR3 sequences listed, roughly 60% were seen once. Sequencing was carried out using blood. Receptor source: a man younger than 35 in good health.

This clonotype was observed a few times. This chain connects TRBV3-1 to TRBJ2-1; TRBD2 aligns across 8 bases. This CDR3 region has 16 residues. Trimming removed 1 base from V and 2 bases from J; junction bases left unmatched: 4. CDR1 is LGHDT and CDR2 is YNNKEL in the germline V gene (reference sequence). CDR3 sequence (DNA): TGTGCCAGCAGCCAAGTTGACGGGAGGGCCTACAATGAGCAGTTCTTC. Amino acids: CASSQVDGRAYNEQFF.

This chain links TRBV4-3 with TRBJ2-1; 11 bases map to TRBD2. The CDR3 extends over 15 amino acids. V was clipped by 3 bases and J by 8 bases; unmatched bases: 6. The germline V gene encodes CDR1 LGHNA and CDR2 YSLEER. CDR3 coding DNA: TGCGCCAGCAGCCACGGGACTAGCGGCTTGGATGAGCAGTTCTTC. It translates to CASSHGTSGLDEQFF.

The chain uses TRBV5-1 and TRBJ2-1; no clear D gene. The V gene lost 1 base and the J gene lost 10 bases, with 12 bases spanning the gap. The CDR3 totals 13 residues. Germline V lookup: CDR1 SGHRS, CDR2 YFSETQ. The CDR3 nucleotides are TGCGCCAGCAGCTTGACGTCTTCCTACGAGCAGTTCTTC. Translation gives CASSLTSSYEQFF.

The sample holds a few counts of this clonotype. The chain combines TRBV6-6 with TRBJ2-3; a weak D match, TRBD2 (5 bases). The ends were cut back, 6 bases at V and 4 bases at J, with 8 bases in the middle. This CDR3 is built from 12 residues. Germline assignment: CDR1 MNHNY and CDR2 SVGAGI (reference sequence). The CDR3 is CASRTRSDTQYF. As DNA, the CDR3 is TGTGCCAGCAGAACTAGGTCAGATACGCAGTATTTT.

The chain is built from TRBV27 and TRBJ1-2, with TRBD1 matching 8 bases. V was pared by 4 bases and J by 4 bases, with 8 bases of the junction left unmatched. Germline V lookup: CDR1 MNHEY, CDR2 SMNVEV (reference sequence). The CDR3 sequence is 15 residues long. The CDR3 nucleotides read TGTGCCAGCAGTTCCGGACAGGGTCGGTCCTATGGCTACACCTTC. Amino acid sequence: CASSSGQGRSYGYTF.

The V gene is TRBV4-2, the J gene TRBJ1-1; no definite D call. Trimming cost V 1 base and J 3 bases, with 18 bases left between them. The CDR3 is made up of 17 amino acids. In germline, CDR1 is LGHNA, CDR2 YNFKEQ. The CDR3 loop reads CASSQVGIGEGDTEAFF. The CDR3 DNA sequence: TGTGCCAGCAGCCAAGTAGGGATTGGGGAGGGAGACACTGAAGCTTTCTTT.

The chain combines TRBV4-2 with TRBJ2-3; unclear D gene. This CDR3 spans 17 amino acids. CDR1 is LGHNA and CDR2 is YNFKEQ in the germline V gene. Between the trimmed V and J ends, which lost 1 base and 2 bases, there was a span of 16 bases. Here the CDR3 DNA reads TGTGCCAGCAGCCAAGGGGGTTTGGGCCCCCACACAGATACGCAGTATTTT. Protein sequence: CASSQGGLGPHTDTQYF.

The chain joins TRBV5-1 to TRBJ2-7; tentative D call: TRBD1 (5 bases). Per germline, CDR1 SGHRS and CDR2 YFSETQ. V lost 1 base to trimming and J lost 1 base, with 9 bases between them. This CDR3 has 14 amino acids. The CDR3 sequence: CASSLIRQSYEQYF. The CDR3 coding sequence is TGCGCCAGCAGCTTGATCAGACAGTCCTACGAGCAGTACTTC.

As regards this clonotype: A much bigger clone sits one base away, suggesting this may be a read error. DNA of the CDR3: TGTGCCAGCAGCGTAGGGGAGAGCTCCTACAATGAGCAGTTCTTC. It codes for CASSVGESSYNEQFF. This chain connects TRBV9 to TRBJ2-1; weak D call: TRBD2 (5 bases). Per germline, CDR1 SGDLS and CDR2 YYNGEE. The CDR3 has 15 residues. V was pared by 0 bases and J by 0 bases, with 7 bases between.

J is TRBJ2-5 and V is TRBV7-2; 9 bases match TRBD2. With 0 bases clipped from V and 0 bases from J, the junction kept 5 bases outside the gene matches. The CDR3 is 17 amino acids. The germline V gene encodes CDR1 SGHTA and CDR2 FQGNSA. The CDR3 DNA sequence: TGTGCCAGCAGCTTAGCGCTGAGCGGGGGGTACCAAGAGACCCAGTACTTC. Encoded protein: CASSLALSGGYQETQYF.

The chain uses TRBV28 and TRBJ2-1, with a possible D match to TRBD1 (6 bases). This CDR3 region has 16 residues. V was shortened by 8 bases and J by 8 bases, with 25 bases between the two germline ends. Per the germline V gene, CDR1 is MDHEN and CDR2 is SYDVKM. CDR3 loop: CASGGLGTSSLDEQFF. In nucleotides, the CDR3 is TGTGCCAGCGGAGGCCTCGGGACATCGTCGCTCGATGAGCAGTTCTTC.

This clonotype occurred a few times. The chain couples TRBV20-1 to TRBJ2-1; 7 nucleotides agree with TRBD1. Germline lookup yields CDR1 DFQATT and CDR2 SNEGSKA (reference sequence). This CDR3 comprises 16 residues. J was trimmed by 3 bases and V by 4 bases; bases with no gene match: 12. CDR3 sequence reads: CSANKRGRRFYNEQFF. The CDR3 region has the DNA TGCAGTGCTAACAAAAGGGGGCGACGCTTCTACAATGAGCAGTTCTTC.

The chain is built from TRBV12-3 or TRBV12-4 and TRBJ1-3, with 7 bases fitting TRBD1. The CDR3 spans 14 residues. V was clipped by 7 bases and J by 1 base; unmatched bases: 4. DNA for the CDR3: TGTGCCAGCACCAAGGACAGGTCTGGAAACACCATATATTTT. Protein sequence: CASTKDRSGNTIYF.

The CDR3 DNA is TGCAGTGCTAGAGAAGATCGGTCGGGACTTTACACAGATACGCAGTATTTT. Translated, it gives CSAREDRSGLYTDTQYF. The chain couples TRBV20-1 to TRBJ2-3; possible D gene TRBD2, 6 bases. This CDR3 has 17 residues. Germline assignment: CDR1 DFQATT and CDR2 SNEGSKA (reference sequence). Between the trimmed V and J ends, which lost 0 bases and 2 bases, there was a span of 18 bases.

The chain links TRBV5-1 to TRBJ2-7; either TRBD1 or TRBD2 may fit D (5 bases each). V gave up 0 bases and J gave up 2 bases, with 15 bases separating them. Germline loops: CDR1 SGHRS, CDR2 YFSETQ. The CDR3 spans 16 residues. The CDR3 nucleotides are TGCGCCAGCAGCTTGGCCGGGACGGCCTCCCCCTACGAGCAGTACTTC. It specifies CASSLAGTASPYEQYF.

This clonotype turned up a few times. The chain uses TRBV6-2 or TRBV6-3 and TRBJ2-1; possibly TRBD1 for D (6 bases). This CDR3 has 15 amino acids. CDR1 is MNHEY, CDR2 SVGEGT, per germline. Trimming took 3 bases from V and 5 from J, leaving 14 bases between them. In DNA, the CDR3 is TGTGCCAGCAGTTATGGGGGACAAACGGACAATGAGCAGTTCTTC. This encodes CASSYGGQTDNEQFF.

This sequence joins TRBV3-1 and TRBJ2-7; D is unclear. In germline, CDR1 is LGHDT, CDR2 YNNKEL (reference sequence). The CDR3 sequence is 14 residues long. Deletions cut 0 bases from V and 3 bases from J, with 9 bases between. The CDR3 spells CASSQEHSYYEQYF. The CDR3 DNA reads TGTGCCAGCAGCCAAGAGCACAGCTACTACGAGCAGTACTTC.

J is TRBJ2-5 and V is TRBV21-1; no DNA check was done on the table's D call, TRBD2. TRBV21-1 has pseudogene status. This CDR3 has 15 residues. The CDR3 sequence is CASSKGGLFQETQYF. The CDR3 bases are TGTGCCAGCAGCAAAGGGGGACTATTCCAAGAGACCCAGTACTTC.

The DNA of the CDR3 is TGTGCCAGCAGTCCCTCCGAAAATGGCTACACCTTC. It codes for CASSPSENGYTF. V usage is TRBV25-1 and J usage is TRBJ1-2; D is uncertain. This CDR3 has 12 amino acids. V was shortened by 5 bases and J by 6 bases, with 10 bases between the two germline ends. Germline assignment: CDR1 MGHDK and CDR2 SYGVNS.

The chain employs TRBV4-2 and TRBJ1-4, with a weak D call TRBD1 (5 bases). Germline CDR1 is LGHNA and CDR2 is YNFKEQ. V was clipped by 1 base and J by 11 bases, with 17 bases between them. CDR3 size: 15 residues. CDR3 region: CASSQVGVRIGKLFF. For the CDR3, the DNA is TGTGCCAGCAGCCAAGTGGGGGTCAGGATAGGCAAACTGTTTTTT.

This chain's CDR3 is CATRDTRDQPQHF. The CDR3 nucleotides read TGTGCCACACGGGACACAAGAGATCAGCCCCAGCATTTT. V and J are TRBV6-2 or TRBV6-3 and TRBJ1-5; D is perhaps TRBD1 (6 bases). The CDR3 totals 13 residues. Trimming removed 10 bases from V and 5 bases from J, with 15 bases in between. Per the germline V gene, CDR1 is MNHEY and CDR2 is SVGEGT.

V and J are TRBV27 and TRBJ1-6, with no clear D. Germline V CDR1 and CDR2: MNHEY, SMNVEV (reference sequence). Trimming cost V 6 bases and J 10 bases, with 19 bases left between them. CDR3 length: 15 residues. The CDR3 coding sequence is TGTGCCAGCAGCCTAGGACCGGGAATGAGGTCACCCCTCCACTTT. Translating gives CASSLGPGMRSPLHF.

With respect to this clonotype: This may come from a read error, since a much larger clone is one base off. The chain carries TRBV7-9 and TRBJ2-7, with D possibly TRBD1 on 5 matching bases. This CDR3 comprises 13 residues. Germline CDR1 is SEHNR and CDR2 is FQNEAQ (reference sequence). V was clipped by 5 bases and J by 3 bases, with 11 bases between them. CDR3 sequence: CASSPNDSYEQYF. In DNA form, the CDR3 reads TGTGCCAGCAGCCCCAACGACAGCTACGAGCAGTACTTC. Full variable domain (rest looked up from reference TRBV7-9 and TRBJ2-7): DTGVSQNPRHKITKRGQNVTFRCDPISEHNRLYWYRQTLGQGPEFLTYFQNEAQLEKSRLLSDRFSAERPKGSFSTLEIQRTEQGDSAMYLCASSPNDSYEQYFGPGTRLTVT.

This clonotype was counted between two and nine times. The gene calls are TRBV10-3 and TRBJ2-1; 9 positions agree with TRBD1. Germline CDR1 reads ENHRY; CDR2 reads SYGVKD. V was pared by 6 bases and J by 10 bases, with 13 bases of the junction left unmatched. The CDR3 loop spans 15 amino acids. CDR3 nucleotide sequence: TGTGCCATCAGGAGGGTAGGGACAGGGATGTACGAGCAGTTCTTC. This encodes CAIRRVGTGMYEQFF.

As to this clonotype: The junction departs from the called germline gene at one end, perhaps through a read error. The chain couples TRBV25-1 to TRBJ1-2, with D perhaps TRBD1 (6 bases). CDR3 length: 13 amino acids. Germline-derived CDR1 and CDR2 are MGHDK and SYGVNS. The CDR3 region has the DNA TGTGCCAGCAGGGGGGCGGGGAACTATGGCCACACCTTC. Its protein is CASRGAGNYGHTF.

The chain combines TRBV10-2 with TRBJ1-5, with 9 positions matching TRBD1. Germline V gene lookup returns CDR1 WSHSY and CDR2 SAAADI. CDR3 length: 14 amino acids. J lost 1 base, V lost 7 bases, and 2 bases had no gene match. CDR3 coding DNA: TGCGCCAGCACCGGGACAGGGAGCAATCAGCCCCAGCATTTT. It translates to CASTGTGSNQPQHF.

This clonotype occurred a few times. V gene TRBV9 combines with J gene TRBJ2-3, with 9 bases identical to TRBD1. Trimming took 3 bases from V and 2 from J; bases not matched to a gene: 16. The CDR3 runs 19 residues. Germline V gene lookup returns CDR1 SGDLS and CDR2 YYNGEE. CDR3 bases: TGTGCCAGCAGCGATCCCGGGACAGGGAATGATCGGCCCACAGATACGCAGTATTTT. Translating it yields CASSDPGTGNDRPTDTQYF.

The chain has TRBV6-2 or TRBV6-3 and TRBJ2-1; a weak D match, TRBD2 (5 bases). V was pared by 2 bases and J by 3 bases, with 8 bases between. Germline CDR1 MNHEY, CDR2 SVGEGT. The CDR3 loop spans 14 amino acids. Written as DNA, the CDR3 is TGTGCCAGCAGTTACCAACTAGTCTACAATGAGCAGTTCTTC. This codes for CASSYQLVYNEQFF.

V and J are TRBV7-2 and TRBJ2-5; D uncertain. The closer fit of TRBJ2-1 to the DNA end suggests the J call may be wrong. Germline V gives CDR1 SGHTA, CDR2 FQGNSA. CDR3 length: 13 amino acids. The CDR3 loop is CASSLGPQETQFF. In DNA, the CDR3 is TGTGCCAGCAGCTTAGGACCCCAAGAGACCCAGTTCTTC.